This TCR beta chain was found in a study of cytomegalovirus exposure and HLA in healthy donors. The study, taken as a whole, reports: Rare TCR sequences dominated, though some public TCRs recurred in many donors.

This CDR3 is built from 16 residues. The germline gives CDR1 LGHNA, CDR2 YNFKEQ. Trimming removed 2 bases from V and 4 bases from J; junction bases left unmatched: 8. PCR primers comprised 60 Vbeta and 13 Jbeta primers. The table came from immunoSEQ multiplex PCR; TCRdb's copy has only in-frame clones and leaves some out. The profile shows 150,000 to 200,000 clones, about 78% of them singletons. Healthy bone marrow donors made up the cohort. This clone appeared once. What it binds is not known. This chain joins TRBV4-2 and TRBJ2-1, with TRBD1 identical over 7 bases. Source material: PBMCs. The TCR was taken from a man between 60 and 70 years old in good health and CMV-seronegative. CDR3 loop: CASSQKTGKVYNEQFF. The CDR3 nucleotides read TGTGCCAGCAGCCAAAAGACAGGGAAGGTGTACAATGAGCAGTTCTTC.